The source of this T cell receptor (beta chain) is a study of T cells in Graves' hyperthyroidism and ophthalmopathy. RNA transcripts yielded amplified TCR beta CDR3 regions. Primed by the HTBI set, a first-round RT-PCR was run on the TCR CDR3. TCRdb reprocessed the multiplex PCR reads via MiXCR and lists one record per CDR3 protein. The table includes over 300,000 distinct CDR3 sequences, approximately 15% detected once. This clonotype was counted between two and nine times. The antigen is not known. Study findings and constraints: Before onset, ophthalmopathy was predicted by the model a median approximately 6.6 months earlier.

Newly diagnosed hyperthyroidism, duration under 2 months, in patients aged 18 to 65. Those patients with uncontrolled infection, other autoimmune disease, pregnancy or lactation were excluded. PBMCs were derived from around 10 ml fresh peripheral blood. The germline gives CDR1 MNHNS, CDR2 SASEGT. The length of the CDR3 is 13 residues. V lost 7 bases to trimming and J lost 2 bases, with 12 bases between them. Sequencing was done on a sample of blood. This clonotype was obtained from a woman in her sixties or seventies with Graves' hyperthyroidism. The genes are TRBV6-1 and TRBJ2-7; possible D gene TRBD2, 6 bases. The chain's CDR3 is CASIRENPYEQYF. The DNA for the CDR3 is TGTGCCAGCATACGGGAGAATCCCTACGAGCAGTACTTC.